One TCR beta chain is described in this entry. The data belong to a study of PD-1 blockade in classical Hodgkin lymphoma. Repertoires were generated with immunoSEQ multiplex PCR, while TCRdb's copy carries only in-frame clones and drops some. The table has 45,000 to 60,000 clones, approximately 90% seen once. Time point here: newly diagnosed, previously untreated cHL patient sample. Comparator PBMCs were from newly diagnosed, untreated classical Hodgkin lymphoma. This CDR3 is built from 11 residues. Material for sequencing was peripheral blood mononuclear cells (PBMCs). This chain links TRBV21-1 with TRBJ1-2. TRBV21-1 is marked as a pseudogene. This TCR derives from a human donor with classical Hodgkin lymphoma. CDR3 sequence (DNA): TGTGCCAGCAGCAAAGTAGGTGGCTACACCTTC. Protein product: CASSKVGGYTF.